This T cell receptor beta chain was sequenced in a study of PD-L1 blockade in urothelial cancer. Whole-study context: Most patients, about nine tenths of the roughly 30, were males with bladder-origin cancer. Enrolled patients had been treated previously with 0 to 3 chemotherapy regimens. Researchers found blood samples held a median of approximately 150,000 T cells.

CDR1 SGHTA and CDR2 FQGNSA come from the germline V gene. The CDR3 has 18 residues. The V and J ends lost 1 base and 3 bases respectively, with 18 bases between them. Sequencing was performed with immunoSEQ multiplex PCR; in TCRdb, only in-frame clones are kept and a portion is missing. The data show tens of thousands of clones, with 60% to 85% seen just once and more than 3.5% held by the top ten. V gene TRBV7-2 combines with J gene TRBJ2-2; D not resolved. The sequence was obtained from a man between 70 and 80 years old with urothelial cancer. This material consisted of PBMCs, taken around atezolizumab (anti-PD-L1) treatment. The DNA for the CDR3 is TGTGCCAGCAGCTTAGATCCTTCCCCCTTGGCGGACACCGGGGAGCTGTTTTTT. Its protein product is CASSLDPSPLADTGELFF.